The T cell receptor beta chain under discussion was sequenced for a study of T-cell reconstitution after alpha-beta-depleted transplantation in children. The sample holds a few counts of this clonotype. This CDR3 is 13 amino acids long. V lost 10 bases and J lost 11; bases outside the gene matches: 13. CDR1 is SEHNR and CDR2 is FQNEAQ in the germline V gene (reference sequence). A TCRbeta library incorporating unique molecular identifiers was prepared. From the PCR reads, TCRdb called clonotypes with MiXCR, one entry per CDR3 protein. The data show approximately 500,000 distinct CDR3 sequences, with roughly 10% seen just once and around 2% held by the top ten.

The chain combines TRBV7-9 with TRBJ1-3; 8 bases agree with TRBD1. The sample here was PBMCs, taken before TCRalphabeta/CD19-depleted stem cell transplant. The receptor was derived from a child aged 2-9 years with inherited bone marrow failure, due to receive a stem cell transplant. This CDR3 is CATGTGNLFAIYF. CDR3 DNA sequence: TGTGCCACCGGGACAGGCAACCTCTTCGCCATATATTTT.